This TCR beta chain was sequenced in a study of blood T cell repertoires in COVID-19. Participant-reported clinical history was the basis for cohort assignment. Unmatched junction bases numbered 8, after V lost 2 bases and J lost 4 bases. Looked up from germline, CDR1 is GTSNPN and CDR2 is SVGIG (reference sequence). CDR3 length equals 15 residues. The table came from immunoSEQ multiplex PCR; TCRdb's copy has only in-frame clones and leaves some out. Here the sample spans about 400,000 clones, around 89% being singletons. Sequencing was carried out using PBMCs or T cells enriched from blood (not recorded which). This TCR derives from a woman younger than 45 with acute COVID-19. The V gene is TRBV30, the J gene TRBJ1-5, with TRBD1 identical over 7 bases. CDR3: CAWSPPGQRNQPQHF. CDR3 bases: TGTGCCTGGAGTCCCCCGGGACAGAGAAATCAGCCCCAGCATTTT.